This T cell receptor beta chain originates from a study of regulatory T cells in long-lasting Graves disease. The CDR3 has 15 residues. Germline-derived CDR1 and CDR2 are MNHEY and SMNVEV (reference sequence). J was trimmed by 2 bases and V by 1 base; bases with no gene match: 2. This clonotype was counted many times. Arm-PCR of CDR3 regions and iRepertoire HTBI primers were used to build TCR beta libraries. TCRdb reanalysed the multiplex PCR reads using MiXCR and keeps one entry per CDR3 protein. This table holds about 540,000 distinct CDR3 sequences, about 13% found once. Documented time point: newly diagnosed GD, antithyroid drugs for less than 3 months. After RNA was extracted from PBMCs, the TCR library was made from it. These data also featured in a second study, about T cells in Graves' hyperthyroidism and ophthalmopathy.

This receptor was identified in a young man with Graves disease. The chain combines TRBV27 with TRBJ2-7, with TRBD1 matching 10 bases. The sequencing used peripheral blood mononuclear cells (PBMCs), collected at new diagnosis, from a patient treated with antithyroid drugs. The CDR3 region is CASSLLTGGPYEQYF. The CDR3 DNA reads TGTGCCAGCAGTTTATTGACAGGGGGCCCCTACGAGCAGTACTTC.